Each of the 29 T cell receptor beta chains below was sequenced from the same sample in a study of blood T cell repertoires in COVID-19 (dated by TCRdb to about 2020). Library construction relied on the immunoSEQ multiplex PCR assay. The table comes from immuneACCESS by way of TCRdb, which keeps in-frame sequences with V and J called. Part of the clones is missing from these tables; in studies checked, under half for an unresolved V gene and the rest for unknown reasons. This sample gives hundreds of thousands of clones in total; approximately 89% of them show up just once. Together, the top ten hold 6% to 6.5% of the sample. The sample comprised peripheral blood. The origin of the receptors is a woman in her thirties with COVID-19, enrolled during active disease.

This clone was observed many times. This rearrangement joins TRBV30 to TRBJ2-1, with 8 bases aligning to TRBD2. The CDR3 has 17 amino acids. CDR1 is GTSNPN and CDR2 is SVGIG in the germline V gene (reference sequence). V lost 4 bases, J lost 1 base, and 12 bases stayed unmatched. The CDR3 DNA reads TGTGCCTGGACGGCCCTGCGGCGGGGGGTATCCTACAATGAGCAGTTCTTC. Protein: CAWTALRRGVSYNEQFF.

J is TRBJ1-2 and V is TRBV7-9; no reliable D call. The CDR3 runs to 15 residues. V lost 2 bases and J 2 bases, leaving 12 bases between the germline ends. Looked up from germline, CDR1 is SEHNR and CDR2 is FQNEAQ (reference sequence). CDR3 protein: CASSLPPGANYGYTF. DNA of the CDR3: TGTGCCAGCAGCTTACCCCCGGGAGCCAACTATGGCTACACCTTC.

The V call is TRBV6-5, the J call TRBJ2-5; 7 bases map to TRBD2. Germline CDR1 is MNHEY and CDR2 is SVGAGI. This CDR3 is 16 amino acids long. The junction had 5 bases not matched to a gene; V was cut back by 0 bases and J by 1 base. CDR3 in DNA: TGTGCCAGCAGTTACTCTCCCGGGAGGATCCAAGAGACCCAGTACTTC. Amino acid sequence: CASSYSPGRIQETQYF.

The V gene is TRBV10-3, the J gene TRBJ2-7, with TRBD1 identical over 7 bases. With V trimmed by 5 bases and J by 3 bases, 7 bases remained unmatched. The CDR3 is 14 amino acids. CDR1 is ENHRY, CDR2 SYGVKD, per germline. CDR3 in amino acids: CAISPGQRNYEQYF. The CDR3 DNA is TGTGCCATCAGTCCGGGACAGCGAAACTACGAGCAGTACTTC.

The sample holds a few counts of this clone. The rearrangement joins TRBV6-5 to TRBJ1-6; a weak D match, TRBD1 (5 bases). The CDR3 extends over 14 amino acids. Germline values: CDR1 MNHEY, CDR2 SVGAGI. Trimming pared 2 bases from V and 6 bases from J, leaving 8 bases between. The CDR3 DNA reads as TGTGCCAGCAGTTACGGGGGGTCTAATTCACCCCTCCACTTT. Protein: CASSYGGSNSPLHF.

This clone showed up just a few times. The V call is TRBV6-2 or TRBV6-3, the J call TRBJ1-1; maybe TRBD1 (6 bases). The CDR3 has 15 residues. CDR1 is MNHEY, CDR2 SVGEGT, per germline. Trimming left V 4 bases short and J 2 bases short, with 14 bases between. The CDR3 spells CASSWDIGFNTEAFF. CDR3 sequence (DNA): TGTGCCAGCAGTTGGGACATCGGGTTTAACACTGAAGCTTTCTTT.

The chain combines TRBV18 with TRBJ2-5, with 7 bases lining up with TRBD2. V lost 1 base, J lost 5 bases, and 7 bases stayed unmatched. Germline assignment: CDR1 KGHSH and CDR2 LQKENI. The CDR3 extends over 15 amino acids. The CDR3: CASSPRIAGEETQYF. Written as DNA, the CDR3 is TGTGCCAGCTCACCACGGATCGCGGGAGAGGAGACCCAGTACTTC.

The chain links TRBV21-1 to TRBJ2-7; TRBD1 is taken as the D call from the table, unchecked against the DNA. TRBV21-1 is a listed pseudogene. This CDR3 contains 13 residues. The CDR3 DNA is TGTGCCTGTGAGGGACAGGGAAAATACGAGCAGTACGTC. Protein product: CACEGQGKYEQYV.

This chain uses TRBV19 with TRBJ2-3; 9 bases are shared with TRBD1. V lost 3 bases, J lost 3 bases, and 1 base stayed unmatched. This CDR3 region has 14 residues. Germline V gives CDR1 LNHDA, CDR2 SQIVND (reference sequence). CDR3 sequence (DNA): TGTGCCAGTAGTATGACAGGGGGGACAGATACGCAGTATTTT. Amino acids: CASSMTGGTDTQYF.

This clone has only one observation. This chain links TRBV5-4 with TRBJ1-2; D is unclear. Trimming removed 4 bases at V and 4 bases at J, with 14 bases between. Germline V gene sequence: CDR1 SGHNT, CDR2 YYREEE (reference sequence). The CDR3 totals 14 residues. CDR3 residues: CASSRDSLPYGYTF. CDR3 nucleotides: TGTGCCAGCAGCCGAGACTCTCTCCCCTATGGCTACACCTTC.

V and J are TRBV4-1 and TRBJ2-7, with no clear D. CDR1 is MGHRA and CDR2 is YSYEKL in the germline V gene. The CDR3 is 13 residues long. V shed 1 base and J shed 3 bases, with 7 bases lying between them. The CDR3 coding sequence is TGCGCCAGCAGCCAAGTACTACTCTACGAGCAGTACTTC. Translated, it gives CASSQVLLYEQYF.

The chain joins TRBV9 to TRBJ2-5, with no clear D. The CDR3 sequence is 13 residues long. Germline CDR1 is SGDLS and CDR2 is YYNGEE. Trimming left V 2 bases short and J 5 bases short, with 10 bases between. As DNA, the CDR3 is TGTGCCAGCAGCGTGTCTAGGCTCGAGACCCAGTACTTC. Residues: CASSVSRLETQYF.

The V gene is TRBV28, the J gene TRBJ1-5; 12 nucleotides agree with TRBD1. V shed 3 bases, J shed 1 base, and the junction held 4 bases outside the gene matches. CDR3 length equals 17 residues. Germline CDR1 MDHEN, CDR2 SYDVKM. The CDR3 protein is CASSFPGQGASNQPQHF. The DNA for the CDR3 is TGTGCCAGCAGTTTCCCGGGACAGGGGGCGAGCAATCAGCCCCAGCATTTT.

The rearrangement links TRBV5-1 to TRBJ1-1, with D tentatively TRBD1 (6 bases). Germline-derived CDR1 and CDR2 are SGHRS and YFSETQ. V dropped 4 bases and J dropped 1 base, with 8 bases sitting between them. The CDR3 runs 13 residues. CDR3 sequence (DNA): TGCGCCAGCAGCAGGACAGCGAACACTGAAGCTTTCTTT. This gives the protein CASSRTANTEAFF. Filled out from reference TRBV5-1 and TRBJ1-1, the complete variable domain reads KAGVTQTPRYLIKTRGQQVTLSCSPISGHRSVSWYQQTPGQGLQFLFEYFSETQRNKGNFPGRFSGRQFSNSRSEMNVSTLELGDSALYLCASSRTANTEAFFGQGTRLTVV.

The chain recombines TRBV5-6 with TRBJ1-5; D unclear. Germline V gene data show CDR1 as SGHDT and CDR2 as YYEEEE. This CDR3 has 14 residues. V lost 4 bases and J 2 bases, leaving 10 bases between the germline ends. The CDR3 sequence: CASSLSVGNQPQHF. The CDR3, as DNA: TGTGCCAGCAGCCTTAGTGTAGGCAATCAGCCCCAGCATTTT.

The V gene is TRBV19, the J gene TRBJ1-1, with TRBD1 identical over 10 bases. Germline loops: CDR1 LNHDA, CDR2 SQIVND (reference sequence). This CDR3 is 16 amino acids long. Trimming at V came to 4 bases and at J to 1 base, leaving 6 bases not matched to a gene. The CDR3 here is CASSKDRGRPNTEAFF. CDR3 DNA sequence: TGTGCCAGTAGTAAAGACAGGGGGCGTCCGAACACTGAAGCTTTCTTT.

The rearrangement joins TRBV5-4 to TRBJ2-3; the D is unclear. CDR3 length: 15 amino acids. Germline values: CDR1 SGHNT, CDR2 YYREEE (reference sequence). V lost 3 bases to trimming and J lost 0 bases, with 11 bases between them. The CDR3 DNA sequence: TGTGCCAGCAGCTCCTCGGTCCCAAGCACAGATACGCAGTATTTT. Translated: CASSSSVPSTDTQYF.

A few counts support this clone. Sequence at one end of the junction differs from germline and may be a read error. The chain recombines TRBV7-7 with TRBJ2-2, with 9 positions matching TRBD1. Germline values: CDR1 SSHAT, CDR2 FNYEAQ (reference sequence). The CDR3 loop spans 15 amino acids. CDR3 region: CASSHDRGTGGELFF. The CDR3 DNA is TGTGCTAGCAGCCACGACAGGGGGACGGGCGGGGAGCTGTTTTTT.

The CDR3 bases are TGTGCCAGTAGCAAACTAGAAGTGCGGACCGGGGAGCTGTTTTTT. Protein product: CASSKLEVRTGELFF. V usage is TRBV19 and J usage is TRBJ2-2, with D possibly matching TRBD2 (5 bases). V was clipped by 6 bases and J by 5 bases, with 16 bases between them. Germline CDR1 is LNHDA and CDR2 is SQIVND (reference sequence). The CDR3 is made up of 15 amino acids.

The CDR3, as DNA: TGTGCCAGCAGTTTAGGGGGGGACAGGCTCCTCTATGGCTACACCTTC. Translation: CASSLGGDRLLYGYTF. The chain joins TRBV27 to TRBJ1-2; TRBD1 agrees at 8 bases. The CDR3 totals 16 residues. V lost 2 bases, J lost 4 bases, and 9 bases stayed unmatched. Per the germline V gene, CDR1 is MNHEY and CDR2 is SMNVEV (reference sequence).

The chain has TRBV19 and TRBJ2-5, with a weak D call TRBD2 (5 bases). Looked up from germline, CDR1 is LNHDA and CDR2 is SQIVND (reference sequence). This CDR3 contains 13 residues. Trimming took 8 bases from V and 7 from J, leaving 17 bases between them. This chain's CDR3 is CASATAAGGTQYF. As DNA, the CDR3 is TGTGCCAGTGCAACCGCCGCGGGCGGGACCCAGTACTTC.

A single count supports this clone. Other DNA sequences within the sample encode an identical CDR3. The J gene is TRBJ1-3, the V gene TRBV28; D is uncertain. This CDR3 has 14 amino acids. V lost 6 bases and J 2 bases, leaving 11 bases between the germline ends. Per the germline V gene, CDR1 is MDHEN and CDR2 is SYDVKM. CDR3 region: CASSLGRAGNTIYF. The CDR3 nucleotides are TGTGCCAGCAGCCTGGGCAGAGCTGGAAACACCATATATTTT. Full variable domain (outside the CDR3, taken from reference TRBV28 and TRBJ1-3): DVKVTQSSRYLVKRTGEKVFLECVQDMDHENMFWYRQDPGLGLRLIYFSYDVKMKEKGDIPEGYSVSREKKERFSLILESASTNQTSMYLCASSLGRAGNTIYFGEGSWLTVV.

The chain links TRBV10-3 to TRBJ2-1; 9 bases fit TRBD2. V shed 5 bases, J shed 4 bases, and the junction held 3 bases outside the gene matches. The CDR3 extends over 14 amino acids. Germline assignment: CDR1 ENHRY and CDR2 SYGVKD. The CDR3 loop is CAISTGLAYNEQFF. In nucleotides, the CDR3 is TGTGCCATCAGTACGGGACTAGCTTACAATGAGCAGTTCTTC.

CDR3 in amino acids: CASGEGAGPGGYTF. CDR3 DNA sequence: TGTGCCAGCGGCGAAGGTGCAGGGCCCGGAGGCTACACCTTC. The chain uses TRBV7-9 and TRBJ1-2, with D perhaps TRBD1 (5 bases). In germline, CDR1 is SEHNR, CDR2 FQNEAQ (reference sequence). The CDR3 runs to 14 residues. The V gene lost 8 bases and the J gene lost 8 bases, with 21 bases spanning the gap.

The gene calls are TRBV7-2 and TRBJ1-6; 7 nucleotides match TRBD1. V trimming: 5 bases; J trimming: 15 bases; junction bases outside the gene matches: 10. Looked up from germline, CDR1 is SGHTA and CDR2 is FQGNSA. CDR3 size: 13 residues. The DNA of the CDR3 is TGTGCCAGCAGCCACGACAGGGCGGGATACCTCCACTTT. This codes for CASSHDRAGYLHF. The complete variable domain, with remaining parts taken from reference TRBV7-2 and TRBJ1-6, reads GAGVSQSPSNKVTEKGKDVELRCDPISGHTALYWYRQSLGQGLEFLIYFQGNSAPDKSGLPSDRFSAERTGGSVSTLTIQRTQQEDSAVYLCASSHDRAGYLHFGNGTRLTVT.

The J gene is TRBJ1-5, the V gene TRBV2, with 12 bases lining up with TRBD1. Per the germline V gene, CDR1 is SNHLY and CDR2 is FYNNEI. This CDR3 is 20 amino acids long. The V segment lost 4 bases and the J segment 7 bases; nucleotides outside the gene matches: 20. Written as DNA, the CDR3 is TGTGCCAGCAGTGCTATGGGACAGGGGGCGCGGGGGCGTTCATCCCAGCCCCAGCATTTT. It yields the protein CASSAMGQGARGRSSQPQHF.

The V gene is TRBV7-2, the J gene TRBJ2-3; TRBD2 aligns across 11 bases. In germline, CDR1 is SGHTA, CDR2 FQGNSA. This CDR3 has 14 amino acids. Unmatched junction bases numbered 0, after V lost 3 bases and J lost 4 bases. For the CDR3, the DNA is TGTGCCAGCAGCTTTAGCGGGGGGGCAGATACGCAGTATTTT. Its protein product is CASSFSGGADTQYF. Together with reference TRBV7-2 and TRBJ2-3, the CDR3 gives the full variable domain: GAGVSQSPSNKVTEKGKDVELRCDPISGHTALYWYRQSLGQGLEFLIYFQGNSAPDKSGLPSDRFSAERTGGSVSTLTIQRTQQEDSAVYLCASSFSGGADTQYFGPGTRLTVL.

This clone came up a few times. The CDR3 sequence: CASGHLSNQPQHF. Written as DNA, the CDR3 is TGTGCCAGCGGGCACCTTAGCAATCAGCCCCAGCATTTT. This sequence joins TRBV12-3 or TRBV12-4 and TRBJ1-5, with D hard to call. This CDR3 comprises 13 residues. V was trimmed by 8 bases and J by 0 bases, leaving 8 bases between them.

The V gene is TRBV29-1, the J gene TRBJ1-1, with 9 bases that match TRBD1. The V gene's germline CDR1 is SQVTM and CDR2 ANQGSEA. With 7 bases clipped from V and 4 bases from J, the junction kept 7 bases outside the gene matches. The CDR3 spans 13 residues. This CDR3 is CSADLTGGTEAFF. CDR3 nucleotide sequence: TGCAGCGCGGATTTGACAGGGGGCACTGAAGCTTTCTTT.